The clone carrying this T cell receptor (beta chain) has just a few counts. The antigen is unknown. Trimming took off 3 bases at V and 4 bases at J, with 12 bases between the two ends. Per germline, CDR1 SNHLY and CDR2 FYNNEI. The CDR3 is 14 amino acids. This sample was taken from a study of a mutant IDH1 vaccine in newly diagnosed glioma. The assay was immunoSEQ multiplex PCR, and TCRdb's table has in-frame clones only and misses some. The table shows tens of thousands of clones, with approximately 80% occurring only once. Described time point: week 5, during vaccination. Every single dose of the vaccine, 300 ug of mutant IDH1 20-mer peptide, came with topical imiquimod.

The rearrangement links TRBV2 to TRBJ1-1; a possible D gene is TRBD1 (5 bases). The receptor was isolated from a man under 40 with glioma. This specimen was PBMCs, taken from a glioma patient whose treatment included an IDH1 peptide vaccine. The CDR3 region is CASSDGRRGTEAFF. In nucleotides, the CDR3 is TGTGCCAGCAGTGATGGGAGAAGGGGCACTGAAGCTTTCTTT.